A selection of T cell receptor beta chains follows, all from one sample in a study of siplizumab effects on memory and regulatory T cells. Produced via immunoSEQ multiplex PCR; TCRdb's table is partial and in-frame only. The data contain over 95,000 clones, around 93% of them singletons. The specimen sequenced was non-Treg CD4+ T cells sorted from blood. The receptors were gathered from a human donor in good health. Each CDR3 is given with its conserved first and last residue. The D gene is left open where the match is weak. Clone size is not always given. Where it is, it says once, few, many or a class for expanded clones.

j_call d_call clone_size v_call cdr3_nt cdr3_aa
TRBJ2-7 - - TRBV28 TGTGCCAGCAGAAAGGGGGGAGGGTCCTACGAGCAGTACTTC CASRKGGGSYEQYF
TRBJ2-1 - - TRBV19 TGTGCCAGTAGTATAGTTCGAGGGAGCGACGAGTTCTTC CASSIVRGSDEFF
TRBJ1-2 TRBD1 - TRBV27 TGTGCCAGCAGTAACGGACAGGGGAATTATGGCTACACCTTC CASSNGQGNYGYTF
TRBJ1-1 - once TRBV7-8 TGTGCCAGCTCCCGGGGGGGCACTGAAGCTTTCTTT CASSRGGTEAFF
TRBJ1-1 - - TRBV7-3 TGTGCCAGCAGATTGGGCGTATCCACTGAAGCTTTCTTT CASRLGVSTEAFF
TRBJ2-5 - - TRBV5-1 TGCGCCAGCAGCTTGGGCTGGGGGCGGGTCACACAAGAGACCCAGTACTTC CASSLGWGRVTQETQYF
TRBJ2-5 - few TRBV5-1 TGCGCCAGCAGCCCGGACAGCCAAGAGACCCAGTACTTC CASSPDSQETQYF
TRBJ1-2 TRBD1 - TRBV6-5 TGTGCCAGCAGTTATAGTGCAGGGGGAGGCTATGGCTACACCTTC CASSYSAGGGYGYTF
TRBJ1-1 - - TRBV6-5 TGTGCCAGCATCCAAGGGTCCCTTTTAAACACTGAAGCTTTCTTT CASIQGSLLNTEAFF
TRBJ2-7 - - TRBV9 TGTGCCAGCAGCGTAGGCACGGGGGCCGGCACCTACGAGCAGTACTTC CASSVGTGAGTYEQYF
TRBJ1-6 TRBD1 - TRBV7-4 TGTGCCAGCAGCCAAAACCGGGACAGGGAAAGTTGGCGCTATAATTCACCCCTCCACTTT CASSQNRDRESWRYNSPLHF
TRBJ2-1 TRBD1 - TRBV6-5 TGTGCCAGCAGGCAGGGGGTTTACAATGAGCAGTTCTTC CASRQGVYNEQFF
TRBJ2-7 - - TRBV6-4 TGTGCCACTAAAAGCGGACGGGCCCCCTACGAGCAGTACTTC CATKSGRAPYEQYF
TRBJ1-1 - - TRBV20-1 TGCAGTGCTAGAGATCCCACTGAAGCTTTCTTT CSARDPTEAFF
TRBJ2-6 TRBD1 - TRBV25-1 TGTGCCAGCAGTGTAGGACAGGGGCGGGCCTCTGGGGCCAACGTCCTGACTTTC CASSVGQGRASGANVLTF
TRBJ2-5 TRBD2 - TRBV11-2 TGTGCCAGCAGCCCCGGGATGGGCGGGGGACAAGAGACCCAGTACTTC CASSPGMGGGQETQYF
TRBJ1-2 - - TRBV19 TGTGCCAGTAGTGTATTAACAGTTAACTATGGCTACACCTTC CASSVLTVNYGYTF
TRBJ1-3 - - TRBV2 TGTGCCACCCGTCGGCGGACTAATCCAAACACCATATATTTT CATRRRTNPNTIYF